These T cell receptor beta chains were read from a single sample in a study of radiotherapy plus CTLA-4 blockade in lung cancer. Method: immunoSEQ multiplex PCR; TCRdb's copy keeps in-frame clones and lacks some. The sample lists 40,000 to 60,000 clones, around nine tenths seen once, with about a sixth in the top ten. The sample here was peripheral blood, taken from a patient treated with radiotherapy plus ipilimumab. The receptors stem from a human donor with non-small cell lung cancer that progressed on radiotherapy plus ipilimumab. Some clones in this sample may be carry-over from other donors' samples. The CDR3 runs from the conserved cysteine through the conserved F or W. D genes are given only for firm matches. Part of the rows lack a size; the others show once, few, many or a class for expanded clones.

j_call: TRBJ2-7
clone_size: -
d_call: -
v_call: TRBV2
cdr3_aa: CASSETGNEQYF
cdr3_nt: TGTGCCAGCAGTGAAACGGGGAACGAGCAGTACTTC

j_call: TRBJ1-1
clone_size: -
d_call: TRBD1
v_call: TRBV6-4
cdr3_aa: CASRRGQGNTEAFF
cdr3_nt: TGTGCCAGCAGGCGGGGACAGGGGAACACTGAAGCTTTCTTT

j_call: TRBJ1-1
clone_size: once
d_call: TRBD1
v_call: TRBV5-6
cdr3_aa: CASSLVGQAFMNTEAFF
cdr3_nt: TGTGCCAGCAGCTTGGTGGGACAGGCTTTCATGAACACTGAAGCTTTCTTT

j_call: TRBJ1-6
clone_size: -
d_call: -
v_call: TRBV30
cdr3_aa: CAWRANSPLHF
cdr3_nt: TGTGCCTGGAGGGCCAATTCACCCCTCCACTTT

j_call: TRBJ2-3
clone_size: -
d_call: -
v_call: TRBV7-8
cdr3_aa: CASSADPFSTDTQYF
cdr3_nt: TGTGCCAGCAGCGCAGATCCGTTCAGCACAGATACGCAGTATTTT

j_call: TRBJ2-6
clone_size: once
d_call: TRBD1
v_call: TRBV5-1
cdr3_aa: CASRQGSGANVLTF
cdr3_nt: TGCGCCAGCAGACAGGGGAGCGGGGCCAACGTCCTGACTTTC

j_call: TRBJ1-2
clone_size: few
d_call: -
v_call: TRBV6-5
cdr3_aa: CASSYSSGRPHYGYTF
cdr3_nt: TGTGCCAGCAGTTACAGTTCTGGCAGGCCCCACTATGGCTACACCTTC

j_call: TRBJ2-5
clone_size: -
d_call: -
v_call: TRBV5-4
cdr3_aa: CASSFKGAETQYF
cdr3_nt: TGTGCCAGCAGCTTTAAGGGAGCAGAGACCCAGTACTTC

j_call: TRBJ1-1
clone_size: -
d_call: -
v_call: TRBV19
cdr3_aa: CASSTTGSYTEAFF
cdr3_nt: TGTGCCAGTAGTACCACAGGGAGTTACACTGAAGCTTTCTTT

j_call: TRBJ2-7
clone_size: -
d_call: -
v_call: TRBV27
cdr3_aa: CASSLGRSYEQYF
cdr3_nt: TGTGCCAGCAGTTTAGGGAGGAGTTACGAGCAGTACTTC

j_call: TRBJ2-2
clone_size: -
d_call: -
v_call: TRBV7-7
cdr3_aa: CASSVGRGTTGELFF
cdr3_nt: TGTGCCAGCAGCGTGGGTCGGGGGACCACCGGGGAGCTGTTTTTT

j_call: TRBJ2-7
clone_size: -
d_call: -
v_call: TRBV6-6
cdr3_aa: CASSPKTGYYEQYF
cdr3_nt: TGTGCCAGCAGCCCGAAAACCGGGTACTACGAGCAGTACTTC

j_call: TRBJ1-1
clone_size: -
d_call: TRBD1
v_call: TRBV10-2
cdr3_aa: CASSRGPGQGTEAFF
cdr3_nt: TGCGCCAGCAGTAGGGGACCGGGACAGGGAACTGAAGCTTTCTTT

j_call: TRBJ2-7
clone_size: -
d_call: -
v_call: TRBV28
cdr3_aa: CASSLGGVSSYEQYF
cdr3_nt: TGTGCCAGCAGTTTAGGTGGTGTTAGCTCCTACGAGCAGTACTTC

j_call: TRBJ1-1
clone_size: -
d_call: TRBD1
v_call: TRBV4-3
cdr3_aa: CASSVLQGATEAFF
cdr3_nt: TGCGCCAGCAGCGTCCTCCAGGGGGCCACTGAAGCTTTCTTT

j_call: TRBJ2-4
clone_size: -
d_call: -
v_call: TRBV19
cdr3_aa: CASSMKAGGTGKNIQYF
cdr3_nt: TGTGCCAGTAGTATGAAGGCCGGGGGGACAGGCAAAAACATTCAGTACTTC

j_call: TRBJ2-1
clone_size: -
d_call: TRBD1
v_call: TRBV6-1
cdr3_aa: CASSAVGQGRRHEQFF
cdr3_nt: TGTGCCAGCAGTGCCGTCGGACAGGGAAGGAGGCATGAGCAGTTCTTC

j_call: TRBJ1-1
clone_size: once
d_call: -
v_call: TRBV27
cdr3_aa: CASSLEGFGTEAFF
cdr3_nt: TGTGCCAGCAGTTTGGAGGGGTTTGGCACTGAAGCTTTCTTT

j_call: TRBJ2-5
clone_size: -
d_call: -
v_call: TRBV5-6
cdr3_aa: CASSLELGNQETQYF
cdr3_nt: TGTGCCAGCAGCTTGGAACTAGGGAACCAAGAGACCCAGTACTTC

j_call: TRBJ2-5
clone_size: once
d_call: -
v_call: TRBV7-2
cdr3_aa: CASSHPLGGKETQYF
cdr3_nt: TGTGCCAGCAGCCACCCTTTGGGGGGTAAAGAGACCCAGTACTTC

j_call: TRBJ2-7
clone_size: -
d_call: -
v_call: TRBV30
cdr3_aa: CAWSYTVGLRYEQYF
cdr3_nt: TGTGCCTGGAGTTACACAGTGGGGCTAAGGTACGAGCAGTACTTC

j_call: TRBJ1-1
clone_size: -
d_call: -
v_call: TRBV19
cdr3_aa: CASNPGDRPNTEAFF
cdr3_nt: TGTGCCAGTAACCCCGGTGACAGACCGAACACTGAAGCTTTCTTT

j_call: TRBJ2-6
clone_size: -
d_call: TRBD1
v_call: TRBV9
cdr3_aa: CASSVFGRGRSGANVLTF
cdr3_nt: TGTGCCAGCAGCGTATTTGGCAGGGGGCGATCTGGGGCCAACGTCCTGACTTTC

j_call: TRBJ1-1
clone_size: large
d_call: -
v_call: TRBV19
cdr3_aa: CASRTLDTEAFF
cdr3_nt: TGTGCCAGTAGAACGTTAGACACTGAAGCTTTCTTT

j_call: TRBJ2-7
clone_size: -
d_call: TRBD1
v_call: TRBV5-1
cdr3_aa: CASSVTPGQNYEQYF
cdr3_nt: TGCGCCAGCAGCGTCACTCCGGGACAGAACTACGAGCAGTACTTC

j_call: TRBJ2-3
clone_size: -
d_call: TRBD2
v_call: TRBV6-4
cdr3_aa: CASSDEAGGPDTQYF
cdr3_nt: TGTGCCAGCAGTGACGAAGCGGGGGGGCCAGATACGCAGTATTTT

j_call: TRBJ1-3
clone_size: -
d_call: -
v_call: TRBV30
cdr3_aa: CAWSVLGNTIYF
cdr3_nt: TGTGCCTGGAGTGTACTAGGAAACACCATATATTTT

j_call: TRBJ1-2
clone_size: -
d_call: -
v_call: TRBV4-1
cdr3_aa: CASSQGLTVYGYTF
cdr3_nt: TGCGCCAGCAGCCAAGGCCTTACAGTTTACGGCTACACCTTC

j_call: TRBJ2-7
clone_size: -
d_call: -
v_call: TRBV11-3
cdr3_aa: CASSLGVSGEQYF
cdr3_nt: TGTGCCAGCAGCTTAGGGGTAAGCGGCGAGCAGTACTTC

j_call: TRBJ1-6
clone_size: -
d_call: -
v_call: TRBV30
cdr3_aa: CAWSLGTPAYNSPLHF
cdr3_nt: TGTGCCTGGAGTTTGGGGACACCGGCCTATAATTCACCCCTCCACTTT

j_call: TRBJ1-6
clone_size: -
d_call: TRBD1
v_call: TRBV2
cdr3_aa: CASRIRQGSSPLHF
cdr3_nt: TGTGCCAGCAGGATACGACAGGGATCTTCACCCCTCCACTTT

j_call: TRBJ2-7
clone_size: -
d_call: -
v_call: TRBV21-1
cdr3_aa: CASSKNSEQYF
cdr3_nt: TGTGCCAGCAGCAAAAATTCTGAGCAGTACTTC

j_call: TRBJ2-3
clone_size: -
d_call: -
v_call: TRBV9
cdr3_aa: CASSVRAGRTDTQYF
cdr3_nt: TGTGCCAGCAGCGTAAGGGCGGGGCGGACAGATACGCAGTATTTT

j_call: TRBJ2-7
clone_size: -
d_call: -
v_call: TRBV18
cdr3_aa: CASSPGLDVRAYEQYF
cdr3_nt: TGTGCCAGCTCACCGGGGTTGGATGTGCGGGCCTACGAGCAGTACTTC

j_call: TRBJ1-1
clone_size: -
d_call: -
v_call: TRBV23-1
cdr3_aa: CASSQSTGRGPYTEAFF
cdr3_nt: TGCGCCAGCAGTCAGTCAACAGGGAGGGGCCCCTACACTGAAGCTTTCTTT

j_call: TRBJ2-1
clone_size: -
d_call: -
v_call: TRBV7-2
cdr3_aa: CASSLARTRGVHEQFF
cdr3_nt: TGTGCCAGCAGCTTAGCGAGGACTAGGGGGGTGCATGAGCAGTTCTTC

j_call: TRBJ2-4
clone_size: -
d_call: -
v_call: TRBV5-1
cdr3_aa: CASSLGAGRNIQYF
cdr3_nt: TGCGCCAGCAGCTTGGGGGCGGGGAGAAACATTCAGTACTTC

j_call: TRBJ1-1
clone_size: -
d_call: TRBD1
v_call: TRBV29-1
cdr3_aa: CSVEQGANTEAFF
cdr3_nt: TGCAGCGTTGAACAGGGGGCAAATACTGAAGCTTTCTTT

j_call: TRBJ2-3
clone_size: -
d_call: TRBD2
v_call: TRBV10-2
cdr3_aa: CASRDGGARDTQYF
cdr3_nt: TGCGCCAGCAGGGACGGGGGGGCACGGGATACGCAGTATTTT

j_call: TRBJ1-4
clone_size: -
d_call: TRBD1
v_call: TRBV4-3
cdr3_aa: CASSQGQGAFLEKLFF
cdr3_nt: TGCGCCAGCAGCCAAGGACAGGGGGCGTTTTTGGAAAAACTGTTTTTT

j_call: TRBJ2-2
clone_size: -
d_call: -
v_call: TRBV5-1
cdr3_aa: CASSPISGGELFF
cdr3_nt: TGCGCCAGCAGCCCGATATCCGGCGGGGAGCTGTTTTTT

j_call: TRBJ1-2
clone_size: -
d_call: -
v_call: TRBV7-9
cdr3_aa: CASSLRGLEGYTF
cdr3_nt: TGTGCCAGCAGCTTACGGGGTCTCGAGGGCTACACCTTC

j_call: TRBJ1-2
clone_size: few
d_call: TRBD1
v_call: TRBV11-2
cdr3_aa: CASRHTTGTGALANYGYTF
cdr3_nt: TGTGCCAGCAGACATACGACCGGGACAGGGGCTTTAGCTAACTATGGCTACACCTTC

j_call: TRBJ1-3
clone_size: -
d_call: -
v_call: TRBV11-2
cdr3_aa: CASSLGAGYDYTIYF
cdr3_nt: TGTGCCAGCAGCTTAGGAGCTGGGTATGACTACACCATATATTTT

j_call: TRBJ1-2
clone_size: -
d_call: -
v_call: TRBV27
cdr3_aa: CASSYRGIYGYTF
cdr3_nt: TGTGCCAGCAGTTACCGGGGTATTTATGGCTACACCTTC

j_call: TRBJ2-3
clone_size: -
d_call: -
v_call: TRBV30
cdr3_aa: CAWSVRAYTDTQYF
cdr3_nt: TGTGCCTGGAGTGTCAGGGCGTACACAGATACGCAGTATTTT

j_call: TRBJ2-7
clone_size: -
d_call: -
v_call: TRBV19
cdr3_aa: CASAAAGLKFPYEQYF
cdr3_nt: TGTGCCAGTGCTGCCGCAGGGCTTAAATTCCCCTACGAGCAGTACTTC

j_call: TRBJ2-4
clone_size: -
d_call: TRBD1
v_call: TRBV11-2
cdr3_aa: CASSLVQGALWYF
cdr3_nt: TGTGCCAGCAGCTTAGTTCAGGGGGCTTTATGGTACTTC

j_call: TRBJ2-7
clone_size: -
d_call: TRBD1
v_call: TRBV10-3
cdr3_aa: CAISLGQGTVNEQYF
cdr3_nt: TGTGCCATCAGCCTCGGACAGGGTACAGTGAACGAGCAGTACTTC

j_call: TRBJ2-3
clone_size: -
d_call: -
v_call: TRBV6-9
cdr3_aa: CASSWTSTDTQYF
cdr3_nt: TGTGCCAGCAGTTGGACTAGCACAGATACGCAGTATTTT

j_call: TRBJ2-7
clone_size: -
d_call: -
v_call: TRBV11-2
cdr3_aa: CASSLFRGSYEQYF
cdr3_nt: TGTGCCAGCAGCTTATTCAGGGGATCCTACGAGCAGTACTTC

j_call: TRBJ2-5
clone_size: few
d_call: -
v_call: TRBV6-1
cdr3_aa: CASSEAGGPGGETQYF
cdr3_nt: TGTGCCAGCAGTGAAGCGGGGGGGCCGGGCGGGGAGACCCAGTACTTC

j_call: TRBJ1-2
clone_size: -
d_call: TRBD1
v_call: TRBV7-2
cdr3_aa: CASRPQTGFLGYTF
cdr3_nt: TGTGCCAGCAGACCACAGACAGGGTTCCTTGGCTACACCTTC